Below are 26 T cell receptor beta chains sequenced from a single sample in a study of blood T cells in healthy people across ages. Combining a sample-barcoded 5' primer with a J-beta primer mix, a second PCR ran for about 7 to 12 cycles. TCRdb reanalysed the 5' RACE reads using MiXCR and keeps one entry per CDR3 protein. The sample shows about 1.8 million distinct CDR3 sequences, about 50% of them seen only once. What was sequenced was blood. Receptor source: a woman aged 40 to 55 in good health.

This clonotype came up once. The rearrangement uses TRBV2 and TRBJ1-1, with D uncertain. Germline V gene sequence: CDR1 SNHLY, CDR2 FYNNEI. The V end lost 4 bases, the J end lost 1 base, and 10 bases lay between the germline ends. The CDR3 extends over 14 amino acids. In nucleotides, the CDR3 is TGTGCCAGCAGTGGGCAAGAGGGGAACACTGAAGCTTTCTTT. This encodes CASSGQEGNTEAFF.

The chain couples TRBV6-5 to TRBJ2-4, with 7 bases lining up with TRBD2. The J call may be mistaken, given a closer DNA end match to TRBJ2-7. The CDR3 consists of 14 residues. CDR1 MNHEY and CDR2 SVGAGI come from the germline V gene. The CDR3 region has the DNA TGTGCCAGCAGTACGGGGACTACACACTACGAGCAGTACTTC. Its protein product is CASSTGTTHYEQYF.

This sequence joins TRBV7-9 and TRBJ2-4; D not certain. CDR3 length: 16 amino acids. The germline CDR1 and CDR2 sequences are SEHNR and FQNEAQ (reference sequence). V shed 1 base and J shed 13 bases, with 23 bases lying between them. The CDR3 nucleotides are TGTGCCAGCAGCTTAGGTTTGGCAACTTCCTACAATGAGCAGTACTTC. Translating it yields CASSLGLATSYNEQYF.

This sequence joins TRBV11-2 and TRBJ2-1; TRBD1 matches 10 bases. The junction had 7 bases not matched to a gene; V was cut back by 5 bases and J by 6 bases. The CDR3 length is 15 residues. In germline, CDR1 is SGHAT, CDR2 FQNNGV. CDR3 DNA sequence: TGTGCCAGCAGCGGACGGACAGGGGGACTCAATGAGCAGTTCTTC. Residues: CASSGRTGGLNEQFF.

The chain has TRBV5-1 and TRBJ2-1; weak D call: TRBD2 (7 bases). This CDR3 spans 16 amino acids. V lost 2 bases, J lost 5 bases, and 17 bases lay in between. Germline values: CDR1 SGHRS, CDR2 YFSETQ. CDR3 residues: CASSFPPGGIDNEQFF. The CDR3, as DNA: TGCGCCAGCAGCTTTCCTCCGGGGGGCATCGACAATGAGCAGTTCTTC.

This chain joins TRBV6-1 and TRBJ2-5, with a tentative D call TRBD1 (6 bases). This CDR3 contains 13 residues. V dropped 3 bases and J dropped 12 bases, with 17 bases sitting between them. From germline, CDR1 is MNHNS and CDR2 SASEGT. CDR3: CASSETTGYLKYF. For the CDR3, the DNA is TGTGCCAGCAGTGAGACCACAGGGTACTTGAAGTACTTC.

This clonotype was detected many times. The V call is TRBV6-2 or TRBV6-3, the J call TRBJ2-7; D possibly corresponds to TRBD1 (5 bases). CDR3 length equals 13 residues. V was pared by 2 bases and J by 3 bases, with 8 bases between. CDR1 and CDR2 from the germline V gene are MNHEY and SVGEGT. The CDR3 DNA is TGTGCCAGCAGTTACGGACAAAACTACGAGCAGTACTTC. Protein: CASSYGQNYEQYF.

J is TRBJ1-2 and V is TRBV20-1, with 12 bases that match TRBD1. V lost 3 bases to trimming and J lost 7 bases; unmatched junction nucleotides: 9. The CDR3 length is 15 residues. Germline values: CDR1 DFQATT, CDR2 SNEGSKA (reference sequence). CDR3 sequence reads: CSASLGGQGAVGYTF. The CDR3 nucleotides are TGCAGTGCTAGCCTGGGGGGACAGGGGGCGGTTGGCTACACCTTC.

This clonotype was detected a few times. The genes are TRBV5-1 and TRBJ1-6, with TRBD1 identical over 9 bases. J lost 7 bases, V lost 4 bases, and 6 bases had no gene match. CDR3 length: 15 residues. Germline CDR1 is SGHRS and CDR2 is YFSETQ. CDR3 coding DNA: TGCGCCAGCAGCCACCCGACAGGGGGGAATTCACCCCTCCACTTT. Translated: CASSHPTGGNSPLHF.

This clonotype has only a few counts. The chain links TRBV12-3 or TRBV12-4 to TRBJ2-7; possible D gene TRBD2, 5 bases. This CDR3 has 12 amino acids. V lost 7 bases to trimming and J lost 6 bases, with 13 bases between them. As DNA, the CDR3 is TGTGCCAGCACCTTCGGACTCCGCGAGCAGTACTTC. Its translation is CASTFGLREQYF.

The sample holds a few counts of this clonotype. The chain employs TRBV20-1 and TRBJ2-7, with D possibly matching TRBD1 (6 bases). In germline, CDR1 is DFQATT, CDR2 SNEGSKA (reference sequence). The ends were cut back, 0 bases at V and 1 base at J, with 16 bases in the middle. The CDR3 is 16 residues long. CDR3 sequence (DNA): TGCAGTGCTAGAGATTCGACAGGCCAGAAATCCTACGAGCAGTACTTC. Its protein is CSARDSTGQKSYEQYF.

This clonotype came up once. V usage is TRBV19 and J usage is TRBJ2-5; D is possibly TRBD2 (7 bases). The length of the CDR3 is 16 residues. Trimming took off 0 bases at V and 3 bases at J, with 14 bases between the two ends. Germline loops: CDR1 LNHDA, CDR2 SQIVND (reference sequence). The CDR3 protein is CASSIERGGSKETQYF. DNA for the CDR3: TGTGCCAGTAGTATAGAGCGCGGGGGCTCCAAAGAGACCCAGTACTTC. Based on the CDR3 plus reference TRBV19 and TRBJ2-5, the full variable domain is DGGITQSPKYLFRKEGQNVTLSCEQNLNHDAMYWYRQDPGQGLRLIYYSQIVNDFQKGDIAEGYSVSREKKESFPLTVTSAQKNPTAFYLCASSIERGGSKETQYFGPGTRLLVL.

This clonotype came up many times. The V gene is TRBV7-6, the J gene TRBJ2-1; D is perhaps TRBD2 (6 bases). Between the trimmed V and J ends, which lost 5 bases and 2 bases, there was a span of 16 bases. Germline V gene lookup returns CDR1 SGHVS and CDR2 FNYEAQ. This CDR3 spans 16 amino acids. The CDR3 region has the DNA TGTGCCAGCAGCCCCGGTTTAGCGGTTACCTACAATGAGCAGTTCTTC. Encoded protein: CASSPGLAVTYNEQFF.

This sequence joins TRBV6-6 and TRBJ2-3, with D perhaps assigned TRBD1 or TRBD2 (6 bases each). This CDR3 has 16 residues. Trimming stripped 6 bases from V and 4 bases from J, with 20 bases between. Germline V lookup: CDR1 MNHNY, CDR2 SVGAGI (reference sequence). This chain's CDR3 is CASRFPRGVGSDTQYF. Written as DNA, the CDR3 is TGTGCCAGCAGGTTCCCGAGGGGGGTGGGGTCAGATACGCAGTATTTT.

The CDR3 DNA reads TGTGCCAGCAGCCAAGGGGACAGTGGAAATTCACCCCTCCACTTT. The encoded protein is CASSQGDSGNSPLHF. The V call is TRBV3-1, the J call TRBJ1-6, with 7 positions matching TRBD1. The trim removed 1 base at V and 7 bases at J, leaving 4 bases unmatched. CDR1 is LGHDT, CDR2 YNNKEL, per germline (reference sequence). The CDR3 length is 15 residues. Using reference TRBV3-1 and TRBJ1-6 for the parts outside the CDR3, the full variable domain is DTAVSQTPKYLVTQMGNDKSIKCEQNLGHDTMYWYKQDSKKFLKIMFSYNNKELIINETVPNRFSPKSPDKAHLNLHINSLELGDSAVYFCASSQGDSGNSPLHFGNGTRLTVT.

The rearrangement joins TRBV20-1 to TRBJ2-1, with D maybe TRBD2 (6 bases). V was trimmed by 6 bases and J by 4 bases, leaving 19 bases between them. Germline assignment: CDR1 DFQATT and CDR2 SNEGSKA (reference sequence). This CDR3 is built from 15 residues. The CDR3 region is CSAGEKGLQYNEQFF. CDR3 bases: TGCAGTGCCGGAGAAAAGGGACTTCAATACAATGAGCAGTTCTTC.

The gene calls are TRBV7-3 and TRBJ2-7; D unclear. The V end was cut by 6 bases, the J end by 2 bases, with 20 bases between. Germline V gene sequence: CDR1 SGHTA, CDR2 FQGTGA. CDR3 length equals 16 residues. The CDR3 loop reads CASSTRKYRGAYEQYF. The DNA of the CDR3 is TGTGCCAGCAGTACAAGAAAATATAGAGGAGCCTACGAGCAGTACTTC.

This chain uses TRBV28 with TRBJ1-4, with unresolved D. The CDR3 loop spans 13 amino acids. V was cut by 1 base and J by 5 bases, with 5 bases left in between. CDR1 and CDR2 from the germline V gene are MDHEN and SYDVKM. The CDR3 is CASSLSSNEKLFF. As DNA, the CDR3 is TGTGCCAGCAGTTTATCGTCCAATGAAAAACTGTTTTTT.

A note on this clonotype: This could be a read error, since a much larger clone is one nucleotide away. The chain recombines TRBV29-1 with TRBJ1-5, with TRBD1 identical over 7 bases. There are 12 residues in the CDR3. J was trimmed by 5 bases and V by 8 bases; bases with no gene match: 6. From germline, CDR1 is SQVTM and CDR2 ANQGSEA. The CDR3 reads CSTGQSDQPQHF. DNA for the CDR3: TGCAGCACGGGACAGAGCGATCAGCCCCAGCATTTT.

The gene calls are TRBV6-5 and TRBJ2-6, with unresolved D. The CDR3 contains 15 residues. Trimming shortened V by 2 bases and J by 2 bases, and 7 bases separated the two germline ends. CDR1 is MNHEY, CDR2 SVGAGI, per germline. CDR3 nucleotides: TGTGCCAGCAGTTACGTGGACCCTGGGGCCAACGTCCTGACTTTC. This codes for CASSYVDPGANVLTF.

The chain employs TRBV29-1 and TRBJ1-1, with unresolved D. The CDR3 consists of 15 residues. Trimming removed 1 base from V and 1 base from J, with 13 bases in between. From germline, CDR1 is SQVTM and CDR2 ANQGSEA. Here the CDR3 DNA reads TGCAGCGTTGAAGTAAACGGACGGACGAACACTGAAGCTTTCTTT. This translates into CSVEVNGRTNTEAFF.

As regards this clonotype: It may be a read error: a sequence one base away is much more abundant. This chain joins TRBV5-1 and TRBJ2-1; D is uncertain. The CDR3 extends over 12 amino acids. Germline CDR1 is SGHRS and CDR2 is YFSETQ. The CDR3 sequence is CANSLYGNEQFF. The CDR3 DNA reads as TGCGCCAACAGCTTGTACGGGAATGAGCAGTTCTTC.

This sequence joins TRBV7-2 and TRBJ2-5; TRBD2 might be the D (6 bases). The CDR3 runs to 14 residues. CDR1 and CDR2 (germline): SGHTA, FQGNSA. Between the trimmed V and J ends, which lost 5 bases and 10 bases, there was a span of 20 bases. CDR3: CASSPRPGDPVQYF. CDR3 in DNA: TGTGCCAGCAGCCCTAGGCCGGGAGATCCCGTCCAGTACTTC.

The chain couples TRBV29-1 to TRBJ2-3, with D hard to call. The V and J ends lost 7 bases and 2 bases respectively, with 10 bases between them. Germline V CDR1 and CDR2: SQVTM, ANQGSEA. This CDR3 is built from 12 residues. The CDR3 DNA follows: TGCAGCGGGACGCAGTCCACAGATACGCAGTATTTT. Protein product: CSGTQSTDTQYF.

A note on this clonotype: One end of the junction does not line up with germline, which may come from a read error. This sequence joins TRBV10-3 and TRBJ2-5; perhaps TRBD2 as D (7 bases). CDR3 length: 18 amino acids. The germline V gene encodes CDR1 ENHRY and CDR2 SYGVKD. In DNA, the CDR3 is TGTGCCATCAGTGTGGGAGCCATCGTTGGGGGGGGACAAGCGACCCAGTACTTC. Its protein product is CAISVGAIVGGGQATQYF.

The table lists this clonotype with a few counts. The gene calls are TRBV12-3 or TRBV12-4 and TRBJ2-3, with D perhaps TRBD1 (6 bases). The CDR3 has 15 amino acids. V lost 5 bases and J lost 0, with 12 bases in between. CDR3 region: CASSTTGSSTDTQYF. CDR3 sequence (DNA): TGTGCCAGCAGTACTACAGGGTCTAGCACAGATACGCAGTATTTT.